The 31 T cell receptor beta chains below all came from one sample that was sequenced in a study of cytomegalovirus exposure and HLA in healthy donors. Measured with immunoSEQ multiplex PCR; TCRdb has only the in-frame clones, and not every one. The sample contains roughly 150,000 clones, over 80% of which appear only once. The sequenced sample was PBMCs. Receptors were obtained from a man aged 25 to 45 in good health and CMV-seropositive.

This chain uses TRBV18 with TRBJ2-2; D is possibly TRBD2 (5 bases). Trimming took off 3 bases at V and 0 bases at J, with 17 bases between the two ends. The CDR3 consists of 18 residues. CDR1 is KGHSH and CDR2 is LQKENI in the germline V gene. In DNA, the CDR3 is TGTGCCAGCTCACCCCCGGGGAGCTACAATTCGAACACCGGGGAGCTGTTTTTT. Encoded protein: CASSPPGSYNSNTGELFF. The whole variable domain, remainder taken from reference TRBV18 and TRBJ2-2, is NAGVMQNPRHLVRRRGQEARLRCSPMKGHSHVYWYRQLPEEGLKFMVYLQKENIIDESGMPKERFSAEFPKEGPSILRIQQVVRGDSAAYFCASSPPGSYNSNTGELFFGEGSRLTVL.

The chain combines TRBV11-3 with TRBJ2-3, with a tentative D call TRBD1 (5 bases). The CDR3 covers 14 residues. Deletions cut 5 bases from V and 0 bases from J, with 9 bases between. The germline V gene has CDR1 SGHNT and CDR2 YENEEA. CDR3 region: CASSLQGSTDTQYF. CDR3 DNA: TGTGCCAGCAGCCTCCAGGGAAGCACAGATACGCAGTATTTT.

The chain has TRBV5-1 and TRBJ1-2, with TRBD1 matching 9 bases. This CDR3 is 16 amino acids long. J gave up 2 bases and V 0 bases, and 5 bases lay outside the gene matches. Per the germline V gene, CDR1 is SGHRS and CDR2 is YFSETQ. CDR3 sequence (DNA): TGCGCCAGCAGCTTGGATTGGGACAGGGCCAACTATGGCTACACCTTC. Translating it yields CASSLDWDRANYGYTF.

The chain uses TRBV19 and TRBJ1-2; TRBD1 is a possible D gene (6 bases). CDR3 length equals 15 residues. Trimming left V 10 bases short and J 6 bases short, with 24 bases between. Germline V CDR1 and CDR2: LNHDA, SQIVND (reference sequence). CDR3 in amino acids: CATGGRRATGDGYTF. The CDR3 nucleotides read TGTGCCACGGGGGGCCGGAGAGCGACAGGAGATGGCTACACCTTC.

CDR3 residues: CASSTQTGNTIYF. DNA for the CDR3: TGTGCCAGTAGCACTCAAACCGGAAACACCATATATTTT. The V call is TRBV19, the J call TRBJ1-3; D gene ambiguous. The V end was cut by 6 bases, the J end by 4 bases, with 10 bases between. There are 13 residues in the CDR3. The germline gives CDR1 LNHDA, CDR2 SQIVND (reference sequence).

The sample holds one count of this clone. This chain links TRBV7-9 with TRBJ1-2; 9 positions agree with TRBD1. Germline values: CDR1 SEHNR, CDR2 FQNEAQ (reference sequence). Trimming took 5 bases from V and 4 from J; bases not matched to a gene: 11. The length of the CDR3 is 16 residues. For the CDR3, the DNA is TGTGCCAGCAGCCCCGACAGGGGGATCATTAGCTATGGCTACACCTTC. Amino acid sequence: CASSPDRGIISYGYTF.

CDR3 DNA: TGTGCCAGCAGCGCGAGCCAAGAGACCCAGTACTTC. It encodes CASSASQETQYF. V is TRBV7-2 and J is TRBJ2-5; D not resolved. Germline CDR1 is SGHTA and CDR2 is FQGNSA. V lost 5 bases and J lost 1, with 5 bases in between. The CDR3 has 12 residues.

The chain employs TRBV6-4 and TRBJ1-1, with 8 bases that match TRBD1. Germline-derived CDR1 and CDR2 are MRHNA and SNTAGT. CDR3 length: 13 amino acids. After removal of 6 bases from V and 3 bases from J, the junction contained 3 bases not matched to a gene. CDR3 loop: CASRSDRDTEAFF. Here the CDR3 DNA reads TGTGCCAGCAGATCGGACAGGGACACTGAAGCTTTCTTT.

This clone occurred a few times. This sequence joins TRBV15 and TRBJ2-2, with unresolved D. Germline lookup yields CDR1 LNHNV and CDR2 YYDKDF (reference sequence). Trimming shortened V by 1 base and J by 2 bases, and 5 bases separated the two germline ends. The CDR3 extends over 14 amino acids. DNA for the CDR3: TGTGCCACCAGCAGAGGGCCAAACACCGGGGAGCTGTTTTTT. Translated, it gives CATSRGPNTGELFF.

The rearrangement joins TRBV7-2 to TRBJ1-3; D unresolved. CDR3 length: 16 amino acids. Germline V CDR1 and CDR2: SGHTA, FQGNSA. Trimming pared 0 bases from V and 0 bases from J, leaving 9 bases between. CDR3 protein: CASSLAPPGSGNTIYF. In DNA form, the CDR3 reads TGTGCCAGCAGCTTAGCCCCCCCAGGCTCTGGAAACACCATATATTTT.

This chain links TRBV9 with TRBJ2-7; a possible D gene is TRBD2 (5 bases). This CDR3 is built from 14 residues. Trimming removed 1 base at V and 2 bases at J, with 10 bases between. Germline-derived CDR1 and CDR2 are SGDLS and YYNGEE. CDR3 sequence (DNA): TGTGCCAGCAGCGTATCCGACTACCCCTACGAGCAGTACTTC. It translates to CASSVSDYPYEQYF.

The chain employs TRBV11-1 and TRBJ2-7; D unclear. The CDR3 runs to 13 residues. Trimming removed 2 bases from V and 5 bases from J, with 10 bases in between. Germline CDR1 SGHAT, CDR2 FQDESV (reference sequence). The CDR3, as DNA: TGTGCCAGCAGCTTATCTAGGTACAACGAGCAGTACTTC. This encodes CASSLSRYNEQYF.

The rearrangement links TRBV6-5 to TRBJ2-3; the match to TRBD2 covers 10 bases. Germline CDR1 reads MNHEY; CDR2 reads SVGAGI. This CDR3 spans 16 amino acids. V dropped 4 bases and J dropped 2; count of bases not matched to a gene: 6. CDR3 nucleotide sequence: TGTGCCAGCAGTTTGACTAGCGGGTCACTCACAGATACGCAGTATTTT. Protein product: CASSLTSGSLTDTQYF.

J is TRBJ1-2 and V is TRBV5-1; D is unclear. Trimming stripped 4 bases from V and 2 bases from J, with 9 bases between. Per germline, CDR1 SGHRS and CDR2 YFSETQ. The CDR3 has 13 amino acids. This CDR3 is CASSVTMNYGYTF. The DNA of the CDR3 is TGCGCCAGCAGCGTGACAATGAACTATGGCTACACCTTC.

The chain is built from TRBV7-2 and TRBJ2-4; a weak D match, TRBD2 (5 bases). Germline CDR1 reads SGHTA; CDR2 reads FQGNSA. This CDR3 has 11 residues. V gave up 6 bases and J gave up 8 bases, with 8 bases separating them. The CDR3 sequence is CASRTGDIQYF. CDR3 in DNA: TGTGCCAGCAGGACCGGGGACATTCAGTACTTC.

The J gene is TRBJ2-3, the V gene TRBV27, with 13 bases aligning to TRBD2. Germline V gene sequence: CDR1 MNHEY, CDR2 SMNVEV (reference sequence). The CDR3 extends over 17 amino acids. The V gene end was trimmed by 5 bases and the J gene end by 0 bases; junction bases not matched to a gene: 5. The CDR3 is CASSLRLAGGSTDTQYF. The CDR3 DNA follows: TGTGCCAGCAGTCTAAGACTAGCGGGGGGTAGCACAGATACGCAGTATTTT.

Written as DNA, the CDR3 is TGCAGGGCGGACAGGGTAGGAGGCTACACCTTC. It codes for CRADRVGGYTF. This chain uses TRBV20-1 with TRBJ1-2, with 8 nucleotides matching TRBD1. The CDR3 sequence is 11 residues long. Germline CDR1 reads DFQATT; CDR2 reads SNEGSKA (reference sequence).

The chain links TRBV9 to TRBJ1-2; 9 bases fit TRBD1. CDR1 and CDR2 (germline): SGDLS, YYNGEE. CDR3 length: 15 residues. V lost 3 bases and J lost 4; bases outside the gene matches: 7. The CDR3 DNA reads TGTGCCAGCAGCGACCAGGACAGGGGAATCTATGGCTACACCTTC. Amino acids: CASSDQDRGIYGYTF.

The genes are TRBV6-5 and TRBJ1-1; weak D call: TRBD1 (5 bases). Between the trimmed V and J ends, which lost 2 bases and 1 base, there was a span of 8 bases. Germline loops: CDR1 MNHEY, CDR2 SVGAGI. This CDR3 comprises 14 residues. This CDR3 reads CASSYGGENTEAFF. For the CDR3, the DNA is TGTGCCAGCAGTTACGGGGGGGAGAACACTGAAGCTTTCTTT.

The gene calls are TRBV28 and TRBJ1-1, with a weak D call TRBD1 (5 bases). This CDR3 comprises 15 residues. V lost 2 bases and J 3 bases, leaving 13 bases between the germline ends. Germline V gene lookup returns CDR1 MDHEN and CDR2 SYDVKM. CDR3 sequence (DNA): TGTGCCAGCAGTTTAGGCTGGGGGGGGGACACTGAAGCTTTCTTT. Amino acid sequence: CASSLGWGGDTEAFF.

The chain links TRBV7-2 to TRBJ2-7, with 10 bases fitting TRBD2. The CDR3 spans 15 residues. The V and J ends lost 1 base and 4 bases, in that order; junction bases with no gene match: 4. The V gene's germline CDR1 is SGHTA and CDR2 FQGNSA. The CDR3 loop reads CASSLGLAGGYEQYF. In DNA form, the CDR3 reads TGTGCCAGCAGCTTAGGACTAGCGGGTGGGTACGAGCAGTACTTC.

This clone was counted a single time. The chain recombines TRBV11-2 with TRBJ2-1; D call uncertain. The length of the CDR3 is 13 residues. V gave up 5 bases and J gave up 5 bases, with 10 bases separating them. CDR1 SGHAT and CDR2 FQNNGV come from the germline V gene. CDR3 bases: TGTGCCAGCAGCCCAGCAGGCGACAATGAGCAGTTCTTC. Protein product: CASSPAGDNEQFF.

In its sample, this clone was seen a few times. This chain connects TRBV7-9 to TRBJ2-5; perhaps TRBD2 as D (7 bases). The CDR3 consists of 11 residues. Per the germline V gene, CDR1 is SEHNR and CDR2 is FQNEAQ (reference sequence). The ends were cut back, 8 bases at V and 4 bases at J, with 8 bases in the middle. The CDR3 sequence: CASGGAETQYF. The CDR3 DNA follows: TGTGCCAGCGGGGGGGCAGAGACCCAGTACTTC.

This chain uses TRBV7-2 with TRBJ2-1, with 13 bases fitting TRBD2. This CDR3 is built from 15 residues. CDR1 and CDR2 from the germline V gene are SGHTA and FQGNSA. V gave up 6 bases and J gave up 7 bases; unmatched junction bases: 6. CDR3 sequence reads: CASSYTSGGANEQFF. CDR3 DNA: TGTGCCAGCAGTTATACTAGCGGGGGGGCAAATGAGCAGTTCTTC.

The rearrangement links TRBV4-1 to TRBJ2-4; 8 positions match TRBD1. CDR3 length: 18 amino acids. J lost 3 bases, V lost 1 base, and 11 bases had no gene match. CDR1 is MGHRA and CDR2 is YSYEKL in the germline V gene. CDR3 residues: CASSQGLVRGQGKNIQYF. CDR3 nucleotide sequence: TGCGCCAGCAGCCAAGGGCTCGTCAGGGGGCAAGGCAAAAACATTCAGTACTTC.

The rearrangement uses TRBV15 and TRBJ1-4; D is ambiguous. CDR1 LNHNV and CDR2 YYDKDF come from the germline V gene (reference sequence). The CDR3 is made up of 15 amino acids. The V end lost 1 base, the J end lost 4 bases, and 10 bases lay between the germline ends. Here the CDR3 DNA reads TGTGCCACCAGCAGAGTGGGCAGTAATAATGAAAAACTGTTTTTT. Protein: CATSRVGSNNEKLFF.

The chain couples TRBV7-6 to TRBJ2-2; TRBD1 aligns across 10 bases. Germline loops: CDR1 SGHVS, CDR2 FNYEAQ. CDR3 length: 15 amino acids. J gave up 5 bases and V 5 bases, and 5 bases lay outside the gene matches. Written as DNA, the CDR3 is TGTGCCAGCAGCCCCGGACAGGGGGGGACCGGGGAGCTGTTTTTT. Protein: CASSPGQGGTGELFF.

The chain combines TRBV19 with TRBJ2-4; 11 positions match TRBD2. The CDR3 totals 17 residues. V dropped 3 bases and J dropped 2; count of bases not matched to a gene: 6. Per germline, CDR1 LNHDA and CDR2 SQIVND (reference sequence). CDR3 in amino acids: CASSIQGTSGPKNIQYF. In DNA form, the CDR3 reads TGTGCCAGTAGTATTCAGGGGACTAGCGGACCCAAAAACATTCAGTACTTC.

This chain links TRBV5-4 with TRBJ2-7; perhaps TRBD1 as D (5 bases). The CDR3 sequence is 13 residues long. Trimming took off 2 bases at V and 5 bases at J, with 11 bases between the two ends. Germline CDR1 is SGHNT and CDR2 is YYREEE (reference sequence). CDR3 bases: TGTGCCAGCAGCTTCCCCGGACAAGACGAGCAGTACTTC. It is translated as CASSFPGQDEQYF.

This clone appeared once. The CDR3 DNA sequence: TGTGCCAGCATGTCGATCTCCGGGGACTTTCCCTACGAGCAGTACTTC. It encodes CASMSISGDFPYEQYF. The chain couples TRBV27 to TRBJ2-7, with D maybe TRBD2 (6 bases). The CDR3 has 16 residues. V gave up 7 bases and J gave up 2 bases, with 21 bases separating them. Germline lookup yields CDR1 MNHEY and CDR2 SMNVEV (reference sequence).

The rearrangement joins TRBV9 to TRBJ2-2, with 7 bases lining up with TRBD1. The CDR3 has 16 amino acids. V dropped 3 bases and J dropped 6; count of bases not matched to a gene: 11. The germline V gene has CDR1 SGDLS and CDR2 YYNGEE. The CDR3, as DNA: TGTGCCAGCAGCGCGACAGGGCCCCGAACCCCCGGGGAGCTGTTTTTT. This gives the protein CASSATGPRTPGELFF.